This entry concerns a single TCR beta chain. The target antigen is unknown. Trimming took off 7 bases at V and 0 bases at J, with 13 bases between the two ends. CDR3 length: 15 amino acids. The germline V gene has CDR1 SGHRS and CDR2 YFSETQ. These data come from a study of cytomegalovirus exposure and HLA in healthy donors. The PCR made use of 60 Vbeta and 13 Jbeta primers. Using immunoSEQ multiplex PCR, the repertoire was profiled, and TCRdb retains in-frame clones only, with some absent. The sample has 150,000 to 200,000 clones, more than 75% seen once. Study-wide findings and caveats: The analysis excluded some indistinguishable V segments, including TRBV6-2 and TRBV6-3. Links to common viral pathogens appeared, in a later analysis, for several of the most significant clusters.

The clonotype was recovered from a woman between 18 and 29 years old in good health and CMV-seronegative. The chain links TRBV5-1 to TRBJ2-2; D is possibly TRBD1 (6 bases). Sequenced material: PBMCs. CDR3 nucleotides: TGCGCCAGCCGCCCAGGGGCGACGAACACCGGGGAGCTGTTTTTT. As protein: CASRPGATNTGELFF.